The clone carrying this T cell receptor (beta chain) showed up just once. Its antigen is undetermined. The CDR3 is 15 amino acids. Germline values: CDR1 MNHEY, CDR2 SMNVEV (reference sequence). Trimming cost V 4 bases and J 3 bases; bases outside gene matches: 5. Through a sample-barcoded 5' primer and a J-beta primer mix, a second PCR was run for roughly 7 to 11 cycles. TCRdb re-called the 5' RACE reads through MiXCR, storing one row per CDR3 protein. The data show roughly 560,000 distinct CDR3 sequences, nearly 25% seen once. The sample belongs to a study of blood T cells in healthy people across ages. The study, taken as a whole, reports: Per-million-T-cell TCR beta diversity fell roughly linearly with age.

The data also belong to a second study, concerning T cells of mothers and their children.

This chain links TRBV27 with TRBJ2-7, with TRBD1 identical over 11 bases. The sequenced sample was blood. The sequence was collected from a boy younger than 18 in good health. The chain's CDR3 is CASSSGTGGDYEQYF. The CDR3 nucleotides are TGTGCCAGCAGTTCCGGGACAGGGGGAGACTACGAGCAGTACTTC.